This T cell receptor beta chain came from a study of blood T cells in healthy people across ages. The CDR3 runs 13 residues. The V end lost 0 bases, the J end lost 14 bases, and 19 bases lay between the germline ends. Germline-derived CDR1 and CDR2 are DFQATT and SNEGSKA (reference sequence). General study points: Donors of long life had a larger count of naive CD4+ cells and greater diversity than aged donors. Roughly linearly, TCR beta diversity per million T cells fell as age increased.

This clonotype has only a few counts. As yet, its antigen is unknown. For the second PCR, which ran for roughly 7 to 11 cycles, a sample-barcoded 5' primer and a J-beta primer mix were used. One entry per CDR3 protein, called by TCRdb with MiXCR from the 5' RACE reads. Among more than 650,000 distinct CDR3 sequences listed, 22% were seen once. Each sample yielded at least 6.5 million isolated PBMCs. The amount of total RNA extracted per sample was at least 5.5 micrograms. This sequence was found in a man between 65 and 85 years old in good health. The chain combines TRBV20-1 with TRBJ1-2; D gene uncertain. The sample comprised blood. The CDR3 protein is CSAREGLLIESTF. The CDR3 bases are TGCAGTGCTAGAGAGGGCCTACTGATTGAGAGTACCTTC.